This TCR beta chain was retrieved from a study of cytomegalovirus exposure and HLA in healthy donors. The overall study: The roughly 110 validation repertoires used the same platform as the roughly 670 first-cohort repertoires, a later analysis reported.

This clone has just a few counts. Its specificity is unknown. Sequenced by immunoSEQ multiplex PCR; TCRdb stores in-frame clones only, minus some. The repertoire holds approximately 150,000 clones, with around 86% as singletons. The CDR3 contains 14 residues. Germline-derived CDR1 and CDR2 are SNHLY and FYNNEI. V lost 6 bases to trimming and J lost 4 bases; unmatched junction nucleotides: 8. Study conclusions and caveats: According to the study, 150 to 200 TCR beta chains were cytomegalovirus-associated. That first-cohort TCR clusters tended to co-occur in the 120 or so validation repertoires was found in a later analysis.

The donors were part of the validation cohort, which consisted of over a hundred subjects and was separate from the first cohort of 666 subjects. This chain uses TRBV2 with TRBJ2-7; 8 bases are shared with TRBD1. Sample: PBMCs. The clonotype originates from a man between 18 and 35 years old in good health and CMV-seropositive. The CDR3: CASSAAGGRYEQYF. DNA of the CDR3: TGTGCCAGCAGCGCCGCAGGGGGCCGGTACGAGCAGTACTTC. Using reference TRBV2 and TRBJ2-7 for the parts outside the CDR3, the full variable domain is EPEVTQTPSHQVTQMGQEVILRCVPISNHLYFYWYRQILGQKVEFLVSFYNNEISEKSEIFDDQFSVERPDGSNFTLKIRSTKLEDSAMYFCASSAAGGRYEQYFGPGTRLTVT.